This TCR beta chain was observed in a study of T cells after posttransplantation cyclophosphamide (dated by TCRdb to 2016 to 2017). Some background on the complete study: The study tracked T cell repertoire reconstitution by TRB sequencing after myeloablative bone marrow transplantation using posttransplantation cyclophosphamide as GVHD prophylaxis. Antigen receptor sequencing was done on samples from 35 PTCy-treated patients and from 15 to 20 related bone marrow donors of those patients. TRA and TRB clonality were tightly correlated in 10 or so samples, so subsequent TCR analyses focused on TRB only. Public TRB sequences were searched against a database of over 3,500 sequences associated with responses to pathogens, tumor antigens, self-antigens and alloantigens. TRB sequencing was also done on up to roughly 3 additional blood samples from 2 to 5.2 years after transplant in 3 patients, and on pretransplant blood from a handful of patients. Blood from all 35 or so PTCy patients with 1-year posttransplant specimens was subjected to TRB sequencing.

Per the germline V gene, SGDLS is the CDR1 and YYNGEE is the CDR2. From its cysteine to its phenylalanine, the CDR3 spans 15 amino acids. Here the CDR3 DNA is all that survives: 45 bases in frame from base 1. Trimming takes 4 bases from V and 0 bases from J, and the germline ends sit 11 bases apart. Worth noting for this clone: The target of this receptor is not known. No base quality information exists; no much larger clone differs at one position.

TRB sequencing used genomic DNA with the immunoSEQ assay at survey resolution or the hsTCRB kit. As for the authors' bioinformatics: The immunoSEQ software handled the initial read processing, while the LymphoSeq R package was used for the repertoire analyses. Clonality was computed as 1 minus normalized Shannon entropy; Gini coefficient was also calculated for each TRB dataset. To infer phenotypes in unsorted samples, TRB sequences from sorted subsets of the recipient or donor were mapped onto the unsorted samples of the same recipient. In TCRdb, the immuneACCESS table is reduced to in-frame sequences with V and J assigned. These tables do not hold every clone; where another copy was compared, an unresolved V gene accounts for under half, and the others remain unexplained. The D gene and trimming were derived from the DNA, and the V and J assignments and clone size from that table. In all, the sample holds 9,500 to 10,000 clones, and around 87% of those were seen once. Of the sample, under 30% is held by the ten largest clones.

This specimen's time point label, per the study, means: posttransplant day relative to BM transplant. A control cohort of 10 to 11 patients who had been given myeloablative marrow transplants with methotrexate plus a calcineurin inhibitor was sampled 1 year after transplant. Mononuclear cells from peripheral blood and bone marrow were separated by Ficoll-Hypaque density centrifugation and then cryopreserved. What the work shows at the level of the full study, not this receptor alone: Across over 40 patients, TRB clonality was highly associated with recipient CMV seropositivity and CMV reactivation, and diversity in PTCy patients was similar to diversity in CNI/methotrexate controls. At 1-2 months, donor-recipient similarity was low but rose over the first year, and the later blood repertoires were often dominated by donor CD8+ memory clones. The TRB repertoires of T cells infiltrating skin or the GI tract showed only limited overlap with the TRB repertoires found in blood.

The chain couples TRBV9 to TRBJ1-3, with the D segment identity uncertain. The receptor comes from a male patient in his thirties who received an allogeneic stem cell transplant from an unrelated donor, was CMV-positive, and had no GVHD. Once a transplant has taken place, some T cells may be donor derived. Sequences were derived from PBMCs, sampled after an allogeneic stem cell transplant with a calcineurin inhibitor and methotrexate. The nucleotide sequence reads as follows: TGTGCCAGCAGCCCCGGGTCCTTCTCTGGAAACACCATATATTTT. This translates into CASSPGSFSGNTIYF.